The next 21 T cell receptor beta chains were all read from a single sample in a study of sequential checkpoint blockade in melanoma. Assay used: immunoSEQ multiplex PCR; TCRdb lists only in-frame clones, some missing. The top ten clones hold around 17% of a sample with 25,000 to 35,000 clones, more than 80% of them seen once. This sample's treatment: randomized to nivolumab then ipilimumab (arm A) or the reverse (arm B). The sample was CD8+ T cells sorted from blood (inferred from file names), taken from a patient given nivolumab and ipilimumab in sequence. The receptor source for this set is a human donor with melanoma.

V gene TRBV18 combines with J gene TRBJ1-5, with D unresolved. The V gene's germline CDR1 is KGHSH and CDR2 LQKENI. V lost 6 bases and J lost 7, with 19 bases in between. CDR3 length: 15 amino acids. CDR3 protein: CASSKPEEFGQPQHF. DNA for the CDR3: TGTGCCAGCTCCAAACCCGAGGAGTTCGGGCAGCCCCAGCATTTT.

The chain recombines TRBV28 with TRBJ2-1; the match to TRBD1 covers 7 bases. Germline CDR1 MDHEN, CDR2 SYDVKM. Germline trimming cut 5 bases from V and 5 bases from J; bases unmatched to any gene: 12. CDR3 length: 16 amino acids. The CDR3 loop reads CASSHPRGSLHNEQFF. The CDR3 coding sequence is TGTGCCAGCAGTCACCCCAGGGGGTCGTTACACAATGAGCAGTTCTTC.

V and J are TRBV7-3 and TRBJ2-3, with TRBD2 identical over 7 bases. From germline, CDR1 is SGHTA and CDR2 FQGTGA. The CDR3 has 16 amino acids. Trimming took 2 bases from V and 4 from J; bases not matched to a gene: 9. The CDR3 DNA is TGTGCCAGCAGCTTAGTTGAAAGTGGGGGGGCAGATACGCAGTATTTT. It translates to CASSLVESGGADTQYF.

V gene TRBV25-1 combines with J gene TRBJ1-4, with D possibly TRBD1 on 6 matching bases. CDR1 MGHDK and CDR2 SYGVNS come from the germline V gene. CDR3 size: 15 residues. Deletions cut 3 bases from V and 8 bases from J, with 16 bases between. The CDR3 protein is CASSDRGGEGEKLFF. In DNA form, the CDR3 reads TGTGCCAGCAGTGATCGTGGGGGCGAGGGGGAAAAACTGTTTTTT.

V gene TRBV28 combines with J gene TRBJ2-7; 7 bases are a match to TRBD1. The length of the CDR3 is 14 residues. V lost 6 bases to trimming and J lost 3 bases; unmatched junction nucleotides: 8. CDR1 is MDHEN, CDR2 SYDVKM, per germline. Here the CDR3 reads CASSRDRRGYEQYF. The CDR3 DNA reads TGTGCCAGCAGCCGGGACAGACGAGGCTACGAGCAGTACTTC.

The rearrangement uses TRBV6-5 and TRBJ1-4, with D possibly TRBD1 on 5 matching bases. This CDR3 is built from 13 residues. Germline V gene sequence: CDR1 MNHEY, CDR2 SVGAGI. V shed 0 bases and J shed 10 bases, with 9 bases lying between them. For the CDR3, the DNA is TGTGCCAGCAGTTACTCGACGGGGGGAAAACTGTTTTTT. Amino acid sequence: CASSYSTGGKLFF.

The rearrangement uses TRBV14 and TRBJ2-7; 13 nucleotides align to TRBD2. This CDR3 contains 17 residues. The V gene end was trimmed by 6 bases and the J gene end by 2 bases; junction bases not matched to a gene: 10. Germline CDR1 reads SGHDN; CDR2 reads FVKESK. CDR3 in DNA: TGTGCCAGCAGTAGGACTAGCGGGAGAGGCCCTACCTACGAGCAGTACTTC. This codes for CASSRTSGRGPTYEQYF.

The V call is TRBV4-1, the J call TRBJ2-1, with TRBD2 matching over 12 bases. CDR3 length: 16 amino acids. CDR1 and CDR2 (germline): MGHRA, YSYEKL. V was clipped by 4 bases and J by 13 bases; unmatched bases: 14. CDR3 nucleotides: TGCGCCAGCAGCCCCCTGGCTAGCGGGGGGGCCGGACCCCAGTTCTTC. Translated, it gives CASSPLASGGAGPQFF.

V usage is TRBV10-2 and J usage is TRBJ2-7; D gene uncertain. The CDR3 sequence is 12 residues long. The germline V and J ends were trimmed by 4 bases and 4 bases, with 8 bases remaining between them. Germline assignment: CDR1 WSHSY and CDR2 SAAADI. The CDR3 loop is CASSVDLYEQYF. The DNA for the CDR3 is TGCGCCAGCAGTGTCGACTTGTACGAGCAGTACTTC.

This clone has a handful of counts. The V and J genes are TRBV7-6 and TRBJ1-3; D unclear. V was trimmed by 0 bases and J by 8 bases, leaving 11 bases between them. The germline V gene has CDR1 SGHVS and CDR2 FNYEAQ. CDR3 length: 14 amino acids. The CDR3 region has the DNA TGTGCCAGCAGCTTAGCGAGTCTCGGAGACACCATATATTTT. Its protein product is CASSLASLGDTIYF.

The rearrangement links TRBV4-1 to TRBJ1-5; TRBD1 aligns across 8 bases. The germline V gene has CDR1 MGHRA and CDR2 YSYEKL. CDR3 length: 15 amino acids. Trimming removed 3 bases from V and 7 bases from J; junction bases left unmatched: 8. CDR3: CASSQADRGGQPQHF. The DNA for the CDR3 is TGCGCCAGCAGCCAGGCCGACAGGGGAGGCCAGCCCCAGCATTTT.

V gene TRBV5-1 combines with J gene TRBJ1-1, with TRBD1 as a possible D gene (5 bases). CDR1 is SGHRS, CDR2 YFSETQ, per germline. This CDR3 region has 16 residues. V was clipped by 0 bases and J by 0 bases, with 12 bases between them. CDR3 region: CASSLAGGLMNTEAFF. CDR3 nucleotide sequence: TGCGCCAGCAGCTTGGCCGGGGGACTGATGAACACTGAAGCTTTCTTT.

The chain uses TRBV18 and TRBJ2-1; 14 bases agree with TRBD2. CDR3 length: 18 residues. Germline V CDR1 and CDR2: KGHSH, LQKENI. The J segment lost 5 bases and the V segment lost 4 bases, leaving 10 bases of the junction unmatched. The CDR3 nucleotides are TGTGCCAGCTCACGGGCCGGGACTAGCGGGAGTACTCACAATGAGCAGTTCTTC. Its translation is CASSRAGTSGSTHNEQFF. Combining the CDR3 with reference TRBV18 and TRBJ2-1 gives the whole variable domain NAGVMQNPRHLVRRRGQEARLRCSPMKGHSHVYWYRQLPEEGLKFMVYLQKENIIDESGMPKERFSAEFPKEGPSILRIQQVVRGDSAAYFCASSRAGTSGSTHNEQFFGPGTRLTVL.

This rearrangement joins TRBV4-3 to TRBJ2-1, with D perhaps matching TRBD2 (7 bases). CDR1 is LGHNA, CDR2 YSLEER, per germline. V lost 2 bases to trimming and J lost 7 bases, with 18 bases between them. The length of the CDR3 is 16 residues. CDR3 sequence reads: CASSQNPNRGANEQFF. The CDR3 coding sequence is TGCGCCAGCAGCCAAAACCCAAACCGGGGGGCAAATGAGCAGTTCTTC.

This rearrangement joins TRBV19 to TRBJ2-7; maybe TRBD1 (5 bases). The CDR3 totals 14 residues. With 3 bases removed from V and 0 bases from J, the gap between germline ends came to 9 bases. The germline V gene has CDR1 LNHDA and CDR2 SQIVND (reference sequence). CDR3 nucleotide sequence: TGTGCCAGTAGTATGGGGCTTTTCTCCTACGAGCAGTACTTC. Protein sequence: CASSMGLFSYEQYF.

This rearrangement joins TRBV11-2 to TRBJ2-7; D not resolved. CDR3 length: 19 residues. Germline CDR1 SGHAT, CDR2 FQNNGV. V was clipped by 5 bases and J by 1 base, with 27 bases between them. CDR3 in DNA: TGTGCCAGCAGCCCCGCTATGGTGGATACGCTAATCGGGTCCTACGAGCAGTACTTC. Translation gives CASSPAMVDTLIGSYEQYF.

This chain connects TRBV11-3 to TRBJ1-1, with TRBD1 matching over 8 bases. CDR1 SGHNT and CDR2 YENEEA come from the germline V gene. The CDR3 loop spans 15 amino acids. The V and J ends lost 4 bases and 3 bases, in that order; junction bases with no gene match: 7. In nucleotides, the CDR3 is TGTGCCAGCAGCTCCGCAGGGGGCAGATACACTGAAGCTTTCTTT. Translating it yields CASSSAGGRYTEAFF.

The rearrangement links TRBV28 to TRBJ1-5, with D possibly being TRBD1 (6 bases). V lost 6 bases to trimming and J lost 4 bases, with 16 bases between them. From germline, CDR1 is MDHEN and CDR2 SYDVKM. The CDR3 has 15 amino acids. The chain's CDR3 is CASSSRDNGNQPQHF. CDR3 DNA: TGTGCCAGCAGCTCTCGGGACAATGGGAATCAGCCCCAGCATTTT.

The rearrangement joins TRBV11-2 to TRBJ2-1; 9 bases fit TRBD2. Trimming removed 1 base from V and 4 bases from J; junction bases left unmatched: 5. The CDR3 has 16 residues. The V gene's germline CDR1 is SGHAT and CDR2 FQNNGV. Written as DNA, the CDR3 is TGTGCCAGCAGCTTAGTTCCTAGCGGGGTTTACAATGAGCAGTTCTTC. This encodes CASSLVPSGVYNEQFF.

This clone is a singleton in its sample. The J gene is TRBJ2-3, the V gene TRBV7-7; TRBD1 matches at 11 bases. Unmatched junction bases numbered 1, after V lost 1 base and J lost 1 base. This CDR3 has 16 amino acids. Looked up from germline, CDR1 is SSHAT and CDR2 is FNYEAQ (reference sequence). Here the CDR3 DNA reads TGTGCCAGCAGCTTAGGGACAGGGGGCCGCACAGATACGCAGTATTTT. Translated, it gives CASSLGTGGRTDTQYF.

The chain has TRBV7-8 and TRBJ1-1; D is unresolved. Per the germline V gene, CDR1 is SGHVS and CDR2 is FQNEAQ. The CDR3 extends over 13 amino acids. Trimming took 2 bases from V and 5 from J, leaving 9 bases between them. The CDR3 loop reads CASSLLSGTEAFF. The CDR3 region has the DNA TGTGCCAGCAGCTTACTTTCCGGGACTGAAGCTTTCTTT.